The 27 T cell receptor beta chains given below trace back to one sample, sequenced in a study of T cells in Graves' hyperthyroidism and ophthalmopathy. RNA transcripts provided the source from which TCR beta CDR3 regions were amplified. HTBI primers were used for first-round RT-PCR of the TCR CDR3. A single record per CDR3 protein comes from TCRdb applying MiXCR to the multiplex PCR reads. This repertoire shows some 690,000 distinct CDR3 sequences, 15% to 20% found once; its top ten account for roughly a sixth. Sequences were obtained from blood. The receptors were sampled from a man aged 50-59 years with Graves' hyperthyroidism.

At least ten counts were recorded for this clonotype. J is TRBJ2-7 and V is TRBV27; 7 nucleotides match TRBD1. The length of the CDR3 is 14 residues. V shed 4 bases, J shed 0 bases, and the junction held 3 bases outside the gene matches. Germline V lookup: CDR1 MNHEY, CDR2 SMNVEV (reference sequence). CDR3 sequence: CASSSTGPSYEQYF. As DNA, the CDR3 is TGTGCCAGCAGTTCGACAGGGCCCTCCTACGAGCAGTACTTC.

This clonotype was picked up many times. The chain uses TRBV20-1 and TRBJ2-5, with a weak D call TRBD1 (5 bases). V lost 3 bases, J lost 4 bases, and 12 bases lay in between. Germline CDR1 and CDR2: DFQATT and SNEGSKA (reference sequence). The CDR3 covers 13 residues. Here the CDR3 reads CSARATQGETQYF. CDR3 coding DNA: TGCAGTGCTAGGGCGACTCAGGGAGAGACCCAGTACTTC.

This clonotype was picked up many times. This chain connects TRBV5-1 to TRBJ1-2; 9 nucleotides line up with TRBD1. J gave up 8 bases and V 3 bases, and 8 bases lay outside the gene matches. Per germline, CDR1 SGHRS and CDR2 YFSETQ. The CDR3 loop spans 14 amino acids. DNA of the CDR3: TGCGCCAGCAGCTCCGGGACAGGGAAGGACGGCTACACCTTC. Its protein is CASSSGTGKDGYTF. Variable domain in full (rest from reference TRBV5-1 and TRBJ1-2): KAGVTQTPRYLIKTRGQQVTLSCSPISGHRSVSWYQQTPGQGLQFLFEYFSETQRNKGNFPGRFSGRQFSNSRSEMNVSTLELGDSALYLCASSSGTGKDGYTFGSGTRLTVV.

This clonotype was seen more than once but under ten times. The J gene is TRBJ2-1, the V gene TRBV6-1, with D uncertain. Germline V gives CDR1 MNHNS, CDR2 SASEGT. The CDR3 extends over 13 amino acids. V lost 4 bases and J lost 6, with 10 bases in between. The CDR3 is CASSVFVVNEQFF. Written as DNA, the CDR3 is TGTGCCAGCAGTGTGTTTGTGGTCAATGAGCAGTTCTTC.

The V gene is TRBV19, the J gene TRBJ2-1, with 8 nucleotides matching TRBD2. Per the germline V gene, CDR1 is LNHDA and CDR2 is SQIVND (reference sequence). The trim removed 7 bases at V and 0 bases at J, leaving 5 bases unmatched. This CDR3 is built from 15 residues. The CDR3 region has the DNA TGTGCCAGTAAAATCAGCGGGAGCTCCTACAATGAGCAGTTCTTC. It is translated as CASKISGSSYNEQFF. The complete variable domain, with remaining parts taken from reference TRBV19 and TRBJ2-1, reads DGGITQSPKYLFRKEGQNVTLSCEQNLNHDAMYWYRQDPGQGLRLIYYSQIVNDFQKGDIAEGYSVSREKKESFPLTVTSAQKNPTAFYLCASKISGSSYNEQFFGPGTRLTVL.

Ten or more counts support this clonotype. The rearrangement joins TRBV18 to TRBJ2-1, with TRBD2 matching over 9 bases. Germline lookup yields CDR1 KGHSH and CDR2 LQKENI. The CDR3 is made up of 17 amino acids. Trimming at V came to 2 bases and at J to 6 bases, leaving 11 bases not matched to a gene. The CDR3 region is CASSPASRAGGLNEQFF. CDR3 nucleotides: TGTGCCAGCTCACCAGCCTCGAGGGCGGGAGGGCTCAATGAGCAGTTCTTC.

This CDR3 reads CASSVGGRGVNEQFF. The CDR3 DNA follows: TGTGCCAGCAGCGTAGGCGGGAGGGGGGTCAATGAGCAGTTCTTC. V and J are TRBV9 and TRBJ2-1; 9 bases match TRBD2. CDR1 SGDLS and CDR2 YYNGEE come from the germline V gene. The CDR3 has 15 amino acids. V gave up 0 bases and J gave up 6 bases; unmatched junction bases: 4.

The table lists this clonotype with many counts. The chain uses TRBV2 and TRBJ1-1, with 8 bases that match TRBD1. V shed 5 bases and J 3 bases; nucleotides not matched to a gene: 14. Germline V gene lookup returns CDR1 SNHLY and CDR2 FYNNEI. The CDR3 is made up of 17 amino acids. CDR3 residues: CASSKPQGAVWDTEAFF. CDR3 DNA sequence: TGTGCCAGCAGTAAACCTCAGGGGGCTGTATGGGACACTGAAGCTTTCTTT.

Ten or more counts support this clonotype. The rearrangement links TRBV6-2 or TRBV6-3 to TRBJ2-1, with 13 bases fitting TRBD2. Germline V lookup: CDR1 MNHEY, CDR2 SVGEGT. V lost 4 bases and J lost 13; bases outside the gene matches: 13. The CDR3 covers 16 residues. The CDR3 DNA reads TGTGCCAGCAGTTCCCGACTAGCGGGAGGAGCTTCCGAACAGTTCTTC. As protein: CASSSRLAGGASEQFF.

This clonotype was observed at least ten times. The chain recombines TRBV7-9 with TRBJ2-7; 9 bases agree with TRBD2. The CDR3 has 16 residues. Germline CDR1 reads SEHNR; CDR2 reads FQNEAQ (reference sequence). The V segment lost 1 base and the J segment 5 bases; nucleotides outside the gene matches: 9. As DNA, the CDR3 is TGTGCCAGCAGCTTAGGCCTAGCGGGAAGGGTCGACGAGCAGTACTTC. It encodes CASSLGLAGRVDEQYF.

This clonotype was detected ten times or more. The V gene is TRBV7-2, the J gene TRBJ2-1, with a tentative D call TRBD2 (5 bases). Germline V lookup: CDR1 SGHTA, CDR2 FQGNSA. Trimming left V 3 bases short and J 7 bases short, with 13 bases between. CDR3 size: 14 residues. The CDR3 loop is CASSFGRRGNEQFF. The DNA of the CDR3 is TGTGCCAGCAGCTTCGGGCGGAGAGGGAATGAGCAGTTCTTC.

The rearrangement uses TRBV5-1 and TRBJ2-3; 11 nucleotides line up with TRBD2. This CDR3 has 17 amino acids. Germline assignment: CDR1 SGHRS and CDR2 YFSETQ. V lost 0 bases and J lost 2; bases outside the gene matches: 5. The CDR3 bases are TGCGCCAGCAGCTTGGAGGGACTAGCGGAGTTCACAGATACGCAGTATTTT. As protein: CASSLEGLAEFTDTQYF. Full variable domain (rest looked up from reference TRBV5-1 and TRBJ2-3): KAGVTQTPRYLIKTRGQQVTLSCSPISGHRSVSWYQQTPGQGLQFLFEYFSETQRNKGNFPGRFSGRQFSNSRSEMNVSTLELGDSALYLCASSLEGLAEFTDTQYFGPGTRLTVL.

The gene calls are TRBV29-1 and TRBJ2-7, with D perhaps TRBD1 (6 bases). The CDR3 runs 12 residues. Per germline, CDR1 SQVTM and CDR2 ANQGSEA. V lost 4 bases and J 5 bases, leaving 12 bases between the germline ends. The CDR3 reads CSVARGTDEQYF. CDR3 nucleotide sequence: TGCAGCGTTGCGAGGGGGACCGACGAGCAGTACTTC.

This clonotype was picked up many times. The rearrangement uses TRBV18 and TRBJ2-1, with TRBD2 matching over 10 bases. The CDR3 runs to 15 residues. Germline CDR1 and CDR2: KGHSH and LQKENI. The junction had 5 bases not matched to a gene; V was cut back by 3 bases and J by 6 bases. The CDR3 region has the DNA TGTGCCAGCTCACCGAAGCGGGAGGGACTCAATGAGCAGTTCTTC. It specifies CASSPKREGLNEQFF.

This clonotype was observed many times. The V and J genes are TRBV20-1 and TRBJ1-1; TRBD1 is a possible D gene (5 bases). Trimming removed 8 bases from V and 2 bases from J, with 18 bases in between. The V gene's germline CDR1 is DFQATT and CDR2 SNEGSKA (reference sequence). The CDR3 covers 14 residues. As DNA, the CDR3 is TGCAGTTACCCCCGGCCCAGGGTAAACACTGAAGCTTTCTTT. As protein: CSYPRPRVNTEAFF.

This clonotype appeared many times. The rearrangement uses TRBV3-1 and TRBJ1-1; D remains ambiguous. Germline assignment: CDR1 LGHDT and CDR2 YNNKEL (reference sequence). The V end lost 3 bases, the J end lost 0 bases, and 8 bases lay between the germline ends. This CDR3 region has 14 residues. CDR3 nucleotide sequence: TGTGCCAGCAGCCACGCTACAGTGAACACTGAAGCTTTCTTT. It specifies CASSHATVNTEAFF.

This chain uses TRBV9 with TRBJ1-3; possible D gene TRBD1, 5 bases. Trimming left V 2 bases short and J 3 bases short, with 12 bases between. The CDR3 runs 15 residues. Germline V lookup: CDR1 SGDLS, CDR2 YYNGEE. The CDR3 bases are TGTGCCAGCAGCGTCCAAACAGGATTTGGAAACACCATATATTTT. This codes for CASSVQTGFGNTIYF.

V usage is TRBV5-1 and J usage is TRBJ1-2; D gene uncertain. The germline V gene has CDR1 SGHRS and CDR2 YFSETQ. Trimming removed 1 base at V and 7 bases at J, with 11 bases between. This CDR3 spans 13 amino acids. Here the CDR3 reads CASSLRASGGYTF. The CDR3 DNA follows: TGCGCCAGCAGCTTGAGAGCCTCCGGTGGCTACACCTTC.

The V and J genes are TRBV25-1 and TRBJ1-4; the D is unclear. V was clipped by 2 bases and J by 14 bases, with 9 bases between them. The CDR3 spans 11 residues. CDR1 and CDR2 (germline): MGHDK, SYGVNS. This CDR3 is CASSEDRRLFF. CDR3 DNA: TGTGCCAGCAGTGAAGACCGCCGTCTGTTTTTT.

This clonotype showed up just a few times. DNA of the CDR3: TGCAGCGTTCTAACCCCGGGGACAGGGGACTACGAGCAGTACTTC. This codes for CSVLTPGTGDYEQYF. V is TRBV29-1 and J is TRBJ2-7; 10 nucleotides match TRBD1. The CDR3 is made up of 15 amino acids. Looked up from germline, CDR1 is SQVTM and CDR2 is ANQGSEA. V was clipped by 5 bases and J by 3 bases; unmatched bases: 10.

This clonotype was seen more than once but under ten times. The V call is TRBV29-1, the J call TRBJ1-2; 7 bases match TRBD1. The germline gives CDR1 SQVTM, CDR2 ANQGSEA. V shed 3 bases, J shed 4 bases, and the junction held 17 bases outside the gene matches. CDR3 size: 17 residues. The CDR3 sequence: CSVDSSVGNRGTYGYTF. In DNA, the CDR3 is TGCAGCGTTGATTCGTCGGTTGGTAACAGGGGAACCTATGGCTACACCTTC.

Ten or more counts support this clonotype. Written as DNA, the CDR3 is TGTGCCAGCAGTTACACTTTAGCGGGAGGGCCCAGTGAGCAGTACTTC. This encodes CASSYTLAGGPSEQYF. This rearrangement joins TRBV6-5 to TRBJ2-7; TRBD2 aligns across 11 bases. The CDR3 loop spans 16 amino acids. The V and J ends lost 2 bases and 7 bases, in that order; junction bases with no gene match: 10. Per the germline V gene, CDR1 is MNHEY and CDR2 is SVGAGI.

This clonotype was seen more than once but under ten times. The chain is built from TRBV20-1 and TRBJ1-5; 7 bases match TRBD1. CDR3 length: 15 residues. Trimming took 6 bases from V and 5 from J; bases not matched to a gene: 13. CDR1 and CDR2 (germline): DFQATT, SNEGSKA (reference sequence). CDR3 loop: CSAYGTARTHQPQHF. The CDR3 DNA reads as TGCAGTGCCTATGGGACAGCCAGAACCCATCAGCCCCAGCATTTT.

This clonotype was recorded at least ten times. V gene TRBV28 combines with J gene TRBJ2-7, with D unresolved. Trimming took 3 bases from V and 1 from J, leaving 7 bases between them. Germline CDR1 is MDHEN and CDR2 is SYDVKM. The length of the CDR3 is 13 residues. CDR3 loop: CASSFQASYEQYF. CDR3 sequence (DNA): TGTGCCAGCAGTTTTCAGGCTTCCTACGAGCAGTACTTC.

The chain employs TRBV28 and TRBJ2-7; 8 nucleotides line up with TRBD1. The junction had 5 bases not matched to a gene; V was cut back by 4 bases and J by 3 bases. Germline-derived CDR1 and CDR2 are MDHEN and SYDVKM. CDR3 length equals 14 residues. CDR3 region: CASSSTGANYEQYF. The CDR3 DNA reads as TGTGCCAGCAGTTCGACAGGGGCGAACTACGAGCAGTACTTC.

This clonotype was observed at least ten times. The V call is TRBV2, the J call TRBJ2-3, with 12 bases matching TRBD2. The germline V gene encodes CDR1 SNHLY and CDR2 FYNNEI. The trim removed 6 bases at V and 5 bases at J, leaving 6 bases unmatched. There are 15 residues in the CDR3. The CDR3 region is CASRRLAGVVDTQYF. For the CDR3, the DNA is TGTGCCAGCAGAAGACTAGCGGGAGTGGTAGATACGCAGTATTTT.

The chain is built from TRBV20-1 and TRBJ2-7; TRBD1 agrees at 7 bases. The V segment lost 6 bases and the J segment 0 bases; nucleotides outside the gene matches: 5. CDR1 is DFQATT and CDR2 is SNEGSKA in the germline V gene (reference sequence). The CDR3 contains 13 residues. The CDR3 bases are TGCAGTGCAAAGACAGGGAACTCCTACGAGCAGTACTTC. Protein product: CSAKTGNSYEQYF.